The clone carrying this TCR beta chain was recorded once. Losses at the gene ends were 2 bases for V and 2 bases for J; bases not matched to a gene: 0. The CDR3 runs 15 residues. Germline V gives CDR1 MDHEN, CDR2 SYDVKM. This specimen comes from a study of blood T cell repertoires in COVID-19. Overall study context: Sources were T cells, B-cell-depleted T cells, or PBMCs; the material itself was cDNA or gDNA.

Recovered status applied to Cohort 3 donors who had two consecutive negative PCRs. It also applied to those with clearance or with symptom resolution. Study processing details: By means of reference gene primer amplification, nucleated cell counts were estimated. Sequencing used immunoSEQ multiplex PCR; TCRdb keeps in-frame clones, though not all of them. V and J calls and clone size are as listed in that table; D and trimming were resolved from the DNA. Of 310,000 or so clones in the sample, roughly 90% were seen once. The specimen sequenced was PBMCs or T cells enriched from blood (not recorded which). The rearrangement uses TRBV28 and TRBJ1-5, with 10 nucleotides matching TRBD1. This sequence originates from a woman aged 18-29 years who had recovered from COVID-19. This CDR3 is CASSLGTGGNQPQHF. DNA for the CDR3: TGTGCCAGCAGTTTAGGGACAGGGGGCAATCAGCCCCAGCATTTT. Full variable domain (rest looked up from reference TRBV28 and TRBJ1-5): DVKVTQSSRYLVKRTGEKVFLECVQDMDHENMFWYRQDPGLGLRLIYFSYDVKMKEKGDIPEGYSVSREKKERFSLILESASTNQTSMYLCASSLGTGGNQPQHFGDGTRLSIL.